These 30 T cell receptor beta chains share one sample of origin, sequenced in a study of T cells in Graves' hyperthyroidism and ophthalmopathy. Amplification yielded TCR beta CDR3 regions, with RNA transcripts as the source. HTBI primers drove first-round RT-PCR of the TCR CDR3. Via MiXCR, TCRdb re-called the multiplex PCR reads, giving one row per CDR3 protein. Of 300,000 to 450,000 distinct CDR3 sequences listed, 25% are singletons. Sequenced: blood. Source of these receptors: a man aged 45-65 years with Graves' hyperthyroidism.

The J gene is TRBJ1-4, the V gene TRBV6-2 or TRBV6-3, with 10 bases matching TRBD1. The CDR3 is 15 amino acids. Germline V CDR1 and CDR2: MNHEY, SVGEGT. V shed 6 bases, J shed 8 bases, and the junction held 9 bases outside the gene matches. The CDR3 sequence: CASSRSGTGDEKLFF. The CDR3 DNA follows: TGTGCCAGCAGCCGCTCCGGGACAGGGGACGAAAAACTGTTTTTT.

Only a few counts were recorded for this clonotype. The chain links TRBV7-9 to TRBJ1-2, with a possible D match to TRBD1 (6 bases). V was cut by 2 bases and J by 1 base, with 14 bases left in between. The CDR3 length is 16 residues. The V gene's germline CDR1 is SEHNR and CDR2 FQNEAQ (reference sequence). The CDR3 nucleotides read TGTGCCAGCAGCTTAAGTGCAGGGACATTTAACTATGGCTACACCTTC. Translation: CASSLSAGTFNYGYTF.

The CDR3 nucleotides are TGCGCCAGCAGCTTGGACCGGGCAGGGGGCAATGAGCAGTTCTTC. Translation: CASSLDRAGGNEQFF. The chain has TRBV5-1 and TRBJ2-1; 7 bases fit TRBD1. This CDR3 has 15 residues. With V trimmed by 0 bases and J by 6 bases, 6 bases remained unmatched. The germline V gene encodes CDR1 SGHRS and CDR2 YFSETQ.

The chain uses TRBV20-1 and TRBJ2-3; TRBD2 matches 14 bases. Losses at the gene ends were 6 bases for V and 6 bases for J; bases not matched to a gene: 11. Germline V CDR1 and CDR2: DFQATT, SNEGSKA (reference sequence). The CDR3 consists of 16 residues. This CDR3 reads CSAGGGTSGRGDTQYF. CDR3 DNA: TGCAGTGCAGGAGGGGGGACTAGCGGGAGAGGGGATACGCAGTATTTT.

The J gene is TRBJ1-2, the V gene TRBV6-2 or TRBV6-3, with unresolved D. This CDR3 spans 13 amino acids. V was cut by 7 bases and J by 2 bases, with 11 bases left in between. Per germline, CDR1 MNHEY and CDR2 SVGEGT. CDR3 sequence: CASMSSLNYGYTF. As DNA, the CDR3 is TGTGCCAGCATGTCCAGCTTAAACTATGGCTACACCTTC.

This clonotype was observed at least ten times. This sequence joins TRBV2 and TRBJ2-7; TRBD1 might be the D (5 bases). V gave up 2 bases and J gave up 2 bases, with 10 bases separating them. Germline values: CDR1 SNHLY, CDR2 FYNNEI. CDR3 length: 14 amino acids. The CDR3 nucleotides read TGTGCCAGCAGTGAACAGGGCCCAGCCTACGAGCAGTACTTC. Translating gives CASSEQGPAYEQYF.

The table lists this clonotype with a few counts. This chain uses TRBV20-1 with TRBJ2-1, with 11 bases fitting TRBD2. This CDR3 contains 15 residues. The germline CDR1 and CDR2 sequences are DFQATT and SNEGSKA (reference sequence). V was clipped by 3 bases and J by 7 bases; unmatched bases: 8. CDR3 sequence (DNA): TGCAGTGCTAGCGGGGAGGCTAGCGGGAGGAATGAGCAGTTCTTC. Protein: CSASGEASGRNEQFF.

This clonotype was picked up a small number of times. The gene calls are TRBV5-4 and TRBJ2-7, with TRBD2 identical over 7 bases. This CDR3 is built from 16 residues. The germline V gene has CDR1 SGHNT and CDR2 YYREEE (reference sequence). V was pared by 2 bases and J by 4 bases, with 12 bases of the junction left unmatched. The CDR3 here is CASSLSGAGSSYEQYF. CDR3 nucleotides: TGTGCCAGCAGCTTATCAGGAGCGGGAAGTTCATACGAGCAGTACTTC. Looking up the rest from reference TRBV5-4 and TRBJ2-7 gives the full variable domain: ETGVTQSPTHLIKTRGQQVTLRCSSQSGHNTVSWYQQALGQGPQFIFQYYREEENGRGNFPPRFSGLQFPNYSSELNVNALELDDSALYLCASSLSGAGSSYEQYFGPGTRLTVT.

DNA of the CDR3: TGTGCTAGTGGTTTGGTACTAGACGCTTGGAATGAAAAACTGTTTTTT. As protein: CASGLVLDAWNEKLFF. This chain connects TRBV12-5 to TRBJ1-4; D not resolved. The V and J ends lost 0 bases and 5 bases respectively, with 13 bases between them. Germline loops: CDR1 LGHNT, CDR2 FRNRAP. CDR3 length equals 16 residues.

The chain is built from TRBV5-6 and TRBJ1-5; possible D gene TRBD1, 6 bases. Trimming removed 4 bases at V and 3 bases at J, with 14 bases between. CDR1 is SGHDT, CDR2 YYEEEE, per germline. The CDR3 runs 15 residues. CDR3 sequence (DNA): TGTGCCAGCAGCCCCGGAGGGGGTTCCAATCAGCCCCAGCATTTT. Translated: CASSPGGGSNQPQHF.

This clonotype was found many times. The V call is TRBV6-2 or TRBV6-3, the J call TRBJ1-1; the D gene is possibly TRBD1 (6 bases). The CDR3 consists of 14 residues. Deletions cut 7 bases from V and 5 bases from J, with 17 bases between. In germline, CDR1 is MNHEY, CDR2 SVGEGT. DNA of the CDR3: TGTGCCAGCACCTACCCAGGGGAGCGGACTGAAGCTTTCTTT. Its translation is CASTYPGERTEAFF.

The chain has TRBV3-1 and TRBJ1-6; tentatively, D is TRBD1 (6 bases). V gave up 5 bases and J gave up 7 bases, with 12 bases separating them. The CDR3 has 14 residues. The germline gives CDR1 LGHDT, CDR2 YNNKEL (reference sequence). CDR3 nucleotides: TGTGCCAGCAGCAATTGGGACACCAATTCACCCCTCCACTTT. It yields the protein CASSNWDTNSPLHF.

The J gene is TRBJ1-1, the V gene TRBV29-1; D is unresolved. The CDR3 spans 10 residues. V lost 3 bases and J lost 3, with 2 bases in between. Germline CDR1 and CDR2: SQVTM and ANQGSEA. The CDR3 DNA is TGCAGCGTTGATTACACTGAAGCTTTCTTT. It encodes CSVDYTEAFF. Drawing the rest from reference TRBV29-1 and TRBJ1-1, the complete variable domain is SAVISQKPSRDICQRGTSLTIQCQVDSQVTMMFWYRQQPGQSLTLIATANQGSEATYESGFVIDKFPISRPNLTFSTLTVSNMSPEDSSIYLCSVDYTEAFFGQGTRLTVV.

This clonotype was seen more than once but under ten times. This chain connects TRBV20-1 to TRBJ2-3; the D gene is possibly TRBD2 (6 bases). This CDR3 is built from 14 residues. Germline CDR1 is DFQATT and CDR2 is SNEGSKA (reference sequence). V was pared by 3 bases and J by 2 bases, with 12 bases between. CDR3 amino acids: CSASGGKTTDTQYF. The DNA of the CDR3 is TGCAGTGCTAGCGGGGGAAAGACCACAGATACGCAGTATTTT.

V usage is TRBV11-2 and J usage is TRBJ1-4; 9 nucleotides agree with TRBD1. The CDR3 has 16 amino acids. The germline CDR1 and CDR2 sequences are SGHAT and FQNNGV. J was trimmed by 8 bases and V by 1 base; bases with no gene match: 8. CDR3 region: CASSLGPGQGLEKLFF. CDR3 nucleotide sequence: TGTGCCAGCAGCTTAGGACCGGGACAGGGATTAGAAAAACTGTTTTTT. Full variable domain (rest looked up from reference TRBV11-2 and TRBJ1-4): EAGVAQSPRYKIIEKRQSVAFWCNPISGHATLYWYQQILGQGPKLLIQFQNNGVVDDSQLPKDRFSAERLKGVDSTLKIQPAKLEDSAVYLCASSLGPGQGLEKLFFGSGTQLSVL.

This rearrangement joins TRBV5-4 to TRBJ2-7; D perhaps matches TRBD1 (6 bases). Per the germline V gene, CDR1 is SGHNT and CDR2 is YYREEE (reference sequence). V lost 0 bases, J lost 1 base, and 11 bases lay in between. The CDR3 extends over 15 amino acids. CDR3 protein: CASSLGQGRSYEQYF. Here the CDR3 DNA reads TGTGCCAGCAGCTTGGGGCAGGGGAGATCCTACGAGCAGTACTTC.

The chain employs TRBV7-3 and TRBJ1-4; tentative D call: TRBD1 (6 bases). V was shortened by 2 bases and J by 6 bases, with 13 bases between the two germline ends. This CDR3 spans 15 amino acids. Looked up from germline, CDR1 is SGHTA and CDR2 is FQGTGA. CDR3 bases: TGTGCCAGCAGCTTAGCGCCAAAGGGGGATGAAAAACTGTTTTTT. It codes for CASSLAPKGDEKLFF.

This clonotype was detected a few times. The V and J genes are TRBV7-8 and TRBJ1-1; D perhaps matches TRBD1 (6 bases). The CDR3 spans 17 residues. Trimming cost V 2 bases and J 0 bases, with 16 bases left between them. Germline loops: CDR1 SGHVS, CDR2 FQNEAQ. Written as DNA, the CDR3 is TGTGCCAGCAGCTTAACGACAGGAGGGCCCTTGAACACTGAAGCTTTCTTT. Residues: CASSLTTGGPLNTEAFF.

In its sample, this clonotype was seen once. V usage is TRBV7-9 and J usage is TRBJ1-1, with a weak D call TRBD1 (6 bases). Trimming removed 5 bases at V and 1 base at J, with 14 bases between. Germline assignment: CDR1 SEHNR and CDR2 FQNEAQ (reference sequence). This CDR3 contains 15 residues. Written as DNA, the CDR3 is TGTGCCAGCAGCGATGGGACACCGCAGAACACTGAAGCTTTCTTT. This codes for CASSDGTPQNTEAFF.

The genes are TRBV29-1 and TRBJ2-7, with D perhaps TRBD1 (6 bases). Germline V CDR1 and CDR2: SQVTM, ANQGSEA. The CDR3 runs to 12 residues. V was clipped by 1 base and J by 3 bases, with 7 bases between them. The DNA for the CDR3 is TGCAGCGTTGAAGCAGGGGACTACGAGCAGTACTTC. Its protein is CSVEAGDYEQYF.

The V and J genes are TRBV20-1 and TRBJ2-7, with TRBD2 matching 8 bases. Trimming removed 5 bases from V and 4 bases from J; junction bases left unmatched: 13. The CDR3 runs 15 residues. CDR1 is DFQATT, CDR2 SNEGSKA, per germline (reference sequence). The CDR3 protein is CSAFQGREGVYEQYF. The CDR3 nucleotides read TGCAGTGCTTTCCAGGGTCGGGAGGGGGTATACGAGCAGTACTTC.

This clonotype has just a few counts. The chain joins TRBV24-1 to TRBJ2-2, with TRBD1 matching over 11 bases. CDR1 and CDR2 (germline): KGHDR, SFDVKD. V dropped 5 bases and J dropped 2; count of bases not matched to a gene: 6. The CDR3 runs to 17 residues. The CDR3 nucleotides are TGTGCCACCAGTGGCCTGGGGACAGGGGGTAACACCGGGGAGCTGTTTTTT. It encodes CATSGLGTGGNTGELFF.

This clonotype was picked up a small number of times. The genes are TRBV24-1 and TRBJ2-3; TRBD2 matches at 8 bases. This CDR3 contains 16 residues. J lost 0 bases, V lost 0 bases, and 1 base had no gene match. Germline lookup yields CDR1 KGHDR and CDR2 SFDVKD. The CDR3, as DNA: TGTGCCACCAGTGATTTGACTAGCGGAAGCACAGATACGCAGTATTTT. This gives the protein CATSDLTSGSTDTQYF.

This clonotype was counted between two and nine times. The CDR3: CASSRSSGGIQYF. The DNA for the CDR3 is TGTGCCAGCAGCCGGTCGTCGGGGGGCATTCAGTACTTC. V usage is TRBV7-3 and J usage is TRBJ2-4, with 7 bases lining up with TRBD2. Trimming took 5 bases from V and 9 from J; bases not matched to a gene: 7. This CDR3 contains 13 residues. Germline V gives CDR1 SGHTA, CDR2 FQGTGA.

This clonotype has a handful of counts. Here the CDR3 DNA reads TGTGCCAGCAGTTACTCCCTGACAGGGCAACAAGAGACCCAGTACTTC. Protein sequence: CASSYSLTGQQETQYF. This chain links TRBV6-6 with TRBJ2-5; 7 nucleotides agree with TRBD1. The V gene end was trimmed by 0 bases and the J gene end by 2 bases; junction bases not matched to a gene: 6. Germline CDR1 and CDR2: MNHNY and SVGAGI (reference sequence). The CDR3 has 16 amino acids.

The chain carries TRBV5-6 and TRBJ2-1, with 9 bases that match TRBD2. J gave up 1 base and V 9 bases, and 11 bases lay outside the gene matches. This CDR3 contains 16 residues. Per the germline V gene, CDR1 is SGHDT and CDR2 is YYEEEE. CDR3 sequence reads: CATETSGRSSYNEQFF. The CDR3 nucleotides are TGTGCCACCGAGACGAGCGGGAGGTCTTCCTACAATGAGCAGTTCTTC. Full variable domain (missing parts from reference TRBV5-6 and TRBJ2-1): DAGVTQSPTHLIKTRGQQVTLRCSPKSGHDTVSWYQQALGQGPQFIFQYYEEEERQRGNFPDRFSGHQFPNYSSELNVNALLLGDSALYLCATETSGRSSYNEQFFGPGTRLTVL.

Many counts were recorded for this clonotype. The rearrangement uses TRBV11-2 and TRBJ2-7, with D maybe TRBD2 (6 bases). CDR3 length: 15 residues. V lost 0 bases and J lost 6, with 15 bases in between. Germline CDR1 is SGHAT and CDR2 is FQNNGV. The CDR3 DNA sequence: TGTGCCAGCAGCTTAGAATCCGGGGGACGCTCCGAGCAGTACTTC. It encodes CASSLESGGRSEQYF. The variable domain in full, with the rest retrieved from reference TRBV11-2 and TRBJ2-7, is EAGVAQSPRYKIIEKRQSVAFWCNPISGHATLYWYQQILGQGPKLLIQFQNNGVVDDSQLPKDRFSAERLKGVDSTLKIQPAKLEDSAVYLCASSLESGGRSEQYFGPGTRLTVT.

The chain recombines TRBV29-1 with TRBJ2-7, with TRBD1 matching over 8 bases. The CDR3 is 14 amino acids. With V trimmed by 4 bases and J by 0 bases, 5 bases remained unmatched. CDR1 is SQVTM, CDR2 ANQGSEA, per germline. The chain's CDR3 is CSVARQGSSYEQYF. In DNA form, the CDR3 reads TGCAGCGTTGCGAGACAGGGGAGCTCCTACGAGCAGTACTTC.

The J gene is TRBJ2-7, the V gene TRBV29-1; the D gene could be TRBD1 or TRBD2 (6 bases each). Trimming took off 4 bases at V and 2 bases at J, with 24 bases between the two ends. This CDR3 is 17 amino acids long. Germline loops: CDR1 SQVTM, CDR2 ANQGSEA. Here the CDR3 DNA reads TGCAGCGTTGTGGGGGGCGCTTTGGGGAATCGTCCCTACGAGCAGTACTTC. It translates to CSVVGGALGNRPYEQYF.

This clonotype has a count of ten or more. The rearrangement joins TRBV11-3 to TRBJ2-3; 9 nucleotides match TRBD2. Germline CDR1 reads SGHNT; CDR2 reads YENEEA. This CDR3 is 14 amino acids long. V trimming: 2 bases; J trimming: 4 bases; junction bases outside the gene matches: 1. CDR3 bases: TGTGCCAGCAGCTTAAGCGGGGGGCCAGATACGCAGTATTTT. Residues: CASSLSGGPDTQYF.